The source of this TCR beta chain is a study of regulatory T cells in long-lasting Graves disease. Germline CDR1 and CDR2: LGHDT and YNNKEL (reference sequence). The CDR3 consists of 14 residues. Trimming took 0 bases from V and 9 from J; bases not matched to a gene: 5. HTBI primers from iRepertoire and Arm-PCR of CDR3 regions yielded the TCR beta libraries. TCRdb fed the multiplex PCR reads into MiXCR, producing one record per CDR3 protein. The table includes about 470,000 distinct CDR3 sequences, 14% to 15% detected once. Sample time point: newly diagnosed GD, antithyroid drugs for less than 3 months. PBMCs were the source of the RNA used for TCR sequencing. These data also formed part of another study, on T cells in Graves' hyperthyroidism and ophthalmopathy.

This sequence joins TRBV3-1 and TRBJ1-5; 7 positions match TRBD1. The source is a woman aged 25 to 45 with Graves disease. This sample comprised peripheral blood mononuclear cells (PBMCs), obtained at new diagnosis, from a patient treated with antithyroid drugs. The CDR3 protein is CASSQDSGGWPQHF. The CDR3 nucleotides read TGTGCCAGCAGCCAAGACTCAGGGGGTTGGCCCCAGCATTTT. The whole variable domain, remainder taken from reference TRBV3-1 and TRBJ1-5, is DTAVSQTPKYLVTQMGNDKSIKCEQNLGHDTMYWYKQDSKKFLKIMFSYNNKELIINETVPNRFSPKSPDKAHLNLHINSLELGDSAVYFCASSQDSGGWPQHFGDGTRLSIL.